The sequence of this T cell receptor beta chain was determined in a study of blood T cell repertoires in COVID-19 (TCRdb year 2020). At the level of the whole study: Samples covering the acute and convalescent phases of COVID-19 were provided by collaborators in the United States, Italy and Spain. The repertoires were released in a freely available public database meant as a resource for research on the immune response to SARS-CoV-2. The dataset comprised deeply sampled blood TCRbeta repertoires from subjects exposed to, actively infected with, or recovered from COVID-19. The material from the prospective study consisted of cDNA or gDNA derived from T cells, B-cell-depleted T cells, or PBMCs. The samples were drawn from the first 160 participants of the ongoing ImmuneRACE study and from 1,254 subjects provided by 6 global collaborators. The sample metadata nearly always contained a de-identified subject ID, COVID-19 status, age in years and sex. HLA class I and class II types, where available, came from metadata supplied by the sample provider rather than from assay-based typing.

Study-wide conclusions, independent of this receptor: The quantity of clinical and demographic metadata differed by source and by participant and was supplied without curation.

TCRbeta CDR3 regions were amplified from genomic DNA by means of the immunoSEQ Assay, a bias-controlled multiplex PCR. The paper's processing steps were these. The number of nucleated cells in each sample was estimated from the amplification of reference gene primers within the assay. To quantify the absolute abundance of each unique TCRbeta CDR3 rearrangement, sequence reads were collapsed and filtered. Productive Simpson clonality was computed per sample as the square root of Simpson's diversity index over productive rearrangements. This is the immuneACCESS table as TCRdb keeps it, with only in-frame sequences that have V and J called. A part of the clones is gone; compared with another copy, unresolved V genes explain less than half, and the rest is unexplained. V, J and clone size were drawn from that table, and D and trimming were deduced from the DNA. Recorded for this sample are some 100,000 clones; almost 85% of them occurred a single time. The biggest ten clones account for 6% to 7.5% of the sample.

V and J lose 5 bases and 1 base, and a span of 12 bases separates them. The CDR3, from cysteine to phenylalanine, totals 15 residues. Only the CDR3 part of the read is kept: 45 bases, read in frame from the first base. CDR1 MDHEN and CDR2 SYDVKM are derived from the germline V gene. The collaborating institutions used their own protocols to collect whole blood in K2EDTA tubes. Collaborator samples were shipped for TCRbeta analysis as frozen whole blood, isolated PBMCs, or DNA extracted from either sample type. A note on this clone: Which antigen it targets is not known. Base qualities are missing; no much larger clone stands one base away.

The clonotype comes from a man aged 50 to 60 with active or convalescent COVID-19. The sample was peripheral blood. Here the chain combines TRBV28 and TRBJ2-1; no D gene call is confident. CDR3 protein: CASSKAGGSYNEQFF. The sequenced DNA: TGTGCCAGCAGTAAGGCAGGTGGATCCTACAATGAGCAGTTCTTC.